This T cell receptor beta chain was sequenced during a study of Tregs in tolerant kidney transplant recipients. CDR1 and CDR2 from the germline V gene are LNHDA and SQIVND (reference sequence). This CDR3 region has 16 residues. Mixed chimerism was transient after nonmyeloablative marrow transplants from related graft donors. As regards this clone: The CDR3 extends 3 residues past the end of the read, so its final part is completed from the germline J gene.

Clones were read by immunoSEQ multiplex PCR, and TCRdb kept only the in-frame ones, dropping some. Reported are some 15,000 clones; the ten largest clones contain 25% to 30%. This receptor was obtained from a human patient who received a combined kidney and bone marrow transplant. Some T cells may possibly be graft donor cells. The sample consisted of CD8+ T cells from blood (PBMCs), taken 6 months after the transplant. J is TRBJ1-2 and V is TRBV19; no clear D gene. The CDR3 protein is CASSIGLVYVDNDYTF. The CDR3 DNA, read in part, is TGTGCCAGTAGTATCGGACTAGTCTATGTTGACAATGAC. Using reference TRBV19 and TRBJ1-2 for the parts outside the CDR3, the full variable domain is DGGITQSPKYLFRKEGQNVTLSCEQNLNHDAMYWYRQDPGQGLRLIYYSQIVNDFQKGDIAEGYSVSREKKESFPLTVTSAQKNPTAFYLCASSIGLVYVDNDYTFGSGTRLTVV.